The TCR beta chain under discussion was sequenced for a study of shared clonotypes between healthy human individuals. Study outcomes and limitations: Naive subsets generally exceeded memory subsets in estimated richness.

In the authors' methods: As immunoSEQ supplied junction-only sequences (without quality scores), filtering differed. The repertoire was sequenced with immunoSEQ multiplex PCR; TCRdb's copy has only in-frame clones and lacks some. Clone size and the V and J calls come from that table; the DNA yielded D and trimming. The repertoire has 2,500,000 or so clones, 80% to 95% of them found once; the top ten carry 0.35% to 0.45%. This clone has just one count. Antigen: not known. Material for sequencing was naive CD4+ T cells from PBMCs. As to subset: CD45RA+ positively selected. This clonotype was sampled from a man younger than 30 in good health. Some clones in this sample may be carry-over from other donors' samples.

DNA for the CDR3: TGTGCCAGCAGCGACAGCCCCAGCAATCAGCCCCAGCATTTT. Translated, it gives CASSDSPSNQPQHF. The genes are TRBV9 and TRBJ1-5, with D uncertain. V lost 3 bases to trimming and J lost 1 base, with 8 bases between them. The CDR3 is 14 amino acids. Germline lookup yields CDR1 SGDLS and CDR2 YYNGEE.